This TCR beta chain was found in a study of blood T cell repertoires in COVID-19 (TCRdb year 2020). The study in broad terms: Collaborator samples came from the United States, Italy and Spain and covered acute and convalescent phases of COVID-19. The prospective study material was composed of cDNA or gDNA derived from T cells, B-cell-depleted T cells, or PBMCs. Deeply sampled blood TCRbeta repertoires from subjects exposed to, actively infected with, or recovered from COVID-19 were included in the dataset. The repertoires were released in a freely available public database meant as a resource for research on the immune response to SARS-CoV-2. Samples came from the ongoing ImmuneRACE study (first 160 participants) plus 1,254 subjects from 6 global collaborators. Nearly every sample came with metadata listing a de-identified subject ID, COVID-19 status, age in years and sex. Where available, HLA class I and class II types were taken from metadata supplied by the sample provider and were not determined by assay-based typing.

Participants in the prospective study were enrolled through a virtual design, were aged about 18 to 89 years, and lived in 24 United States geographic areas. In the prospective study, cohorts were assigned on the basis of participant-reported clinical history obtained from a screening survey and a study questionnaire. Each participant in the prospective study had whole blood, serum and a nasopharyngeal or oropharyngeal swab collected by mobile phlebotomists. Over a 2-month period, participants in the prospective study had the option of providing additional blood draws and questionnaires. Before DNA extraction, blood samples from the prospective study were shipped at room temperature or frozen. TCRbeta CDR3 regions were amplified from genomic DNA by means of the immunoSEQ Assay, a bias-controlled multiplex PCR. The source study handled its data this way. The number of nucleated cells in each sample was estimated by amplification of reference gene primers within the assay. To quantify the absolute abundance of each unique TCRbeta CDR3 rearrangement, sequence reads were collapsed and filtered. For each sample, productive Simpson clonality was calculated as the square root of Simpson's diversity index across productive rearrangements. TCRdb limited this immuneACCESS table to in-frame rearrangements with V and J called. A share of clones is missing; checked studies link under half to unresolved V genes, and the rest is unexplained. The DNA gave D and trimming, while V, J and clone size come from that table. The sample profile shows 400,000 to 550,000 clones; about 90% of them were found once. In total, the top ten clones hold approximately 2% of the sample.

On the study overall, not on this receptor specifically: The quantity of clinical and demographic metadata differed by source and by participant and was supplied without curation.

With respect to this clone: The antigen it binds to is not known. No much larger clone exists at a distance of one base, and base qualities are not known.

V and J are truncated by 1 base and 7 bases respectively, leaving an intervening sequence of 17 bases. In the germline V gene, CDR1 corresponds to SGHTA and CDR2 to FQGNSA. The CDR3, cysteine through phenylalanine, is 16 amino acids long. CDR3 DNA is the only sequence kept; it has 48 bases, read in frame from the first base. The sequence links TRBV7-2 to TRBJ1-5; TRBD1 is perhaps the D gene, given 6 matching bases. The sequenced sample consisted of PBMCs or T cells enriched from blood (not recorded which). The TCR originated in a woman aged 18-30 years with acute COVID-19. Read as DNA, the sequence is TGTGCCAGCAGCTTAGTGGGGGGGCAGGGGAGCCAGCCCCAGCATTTT. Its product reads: CASSLVGGQGSQPQHF.